The present T cell receptor (beta chain) was sequenced within a study of blood T cell repertoires in COVID-19. Turning to the study itself: Sites across the United States, Italy and Spain contributed samples from acute and convalescent COVID-19. T cells, B-cell-depleted T cells, or PBMCs provided the cDNA or gDNA that served as material.

Per the authors' pipeline: Amplification from reference gene primers served as the basis for estimated nucleated cell counts. This table comes from immunoSEQ multiplex PCR, and its TCRdb copy is limited to in-frame clones, with some not included. D and trimming were read from the DNA, whereas the V and J calls and clone size are those reported in that table. The sample consists of around 100,000 clones, around 81% of them appearing once. CDR3 length equals 15 residues. Germline lookup yields CDR1 MDHEN and CDR2 SYDVKM. The V gene end was trimmed by 6 bases and the J gene end by 8 bases; junction bases not matched to a gene: 11.

The source of this sequence is a man in his forties or fifties with active or convalescent COVID-19. The chain uses TRBV28 and TRBJ1-4; 8 nucleotides agree with TRBD1. Sequencing was performed on peripheral blood. In DNA, the CDR3 is TGTGCCAGCAGCTCTACCGCAGGGGGCAGGGAAAAACTGTTTTTT. It translates to CASSSTAGGREKLFF.